The TCR beta chain described here comes from a study of T cell responses to AZD1222 COVID-19 vaccine. Concerning this clone: Its antigen is not known. Different DNA sequences within this sample yield the same CDR3.

Trimming removed 0 bases from V and 9 bases from J, with 7 bases in between. This CDR3 spans 13 amino acids. Germline CDR1 reads SGDLS; CDR2 reads YYNGEE. Study-wide results and limits: All repertoire sampling was performed exclusively after the peak T cell response.

Generated by immunoSEQ multiplex PCR, the TCRdb table keeps only in-frame clones and is missing some. Counted here are 100,000 to 150,000 clones, just over 90% occurring once; the ten biggest clones make up about 1%. Sequenced material: peripheral blood, taken 28 days after the second AZD1222 dose. The sequence was collected from an adult who received the AZD1222 COVID-19 vaccine. The rearrangement joins TRBV9 to TRBJ1-6, with unresolved D. CDR3 sequence: CASSVAGSSPLHF. The CDR3, as DNA: TGTGCCAGCAGCGTAGCTGGGAGTTCACCCCTCCACTTT.